The present TCR beta chain was sequenced within a study of cytomegalovirus exposure and HLA in healthy donors. Across the whole study: In an earlier analysis, approximately 120 million unique TCR beta sequences were found from about 179 million T cells.

This clone was detected only a few times. Its antigen is undetermined. Primers included in the PCR were 60 Vbeta and 13 Jbeta primers. Here immunoSEQ multiplex PCR was the method, and the copy in TCRdb shows in-frame clones only, minus some. The data show some 85,000 clones, about 81% seen once. From germline, CDR1 is SGHAT and CDR2 FQNNGV. The CDR3 runs 19 residues. J lost 1 base, V lost 5 bases, and 13 bases had no gene match. Findings and caveats of the study: A later analysis reported that several of the most significant clusters appeared to be linked to common viral pathogens, among them Epstein-Barr virus. A likely sequencing artifact accounted for one observed cluster of highly shared sequence variants. Previously analyzed data showed that most TCR beta V segments were productive at a frequency of about 87% or about 30%.

The sample was PBMCs. This clonotype was sampled from a woman in her 50s in good health and CMV-seronegative. The chain uses TRBV11-2 and TRBJ2-6; 8 bases map to TRBD1. CDR3 residues: CASSPRGPGGTSGANVLTF. The CDR3 region has the DNA TGTGCCAGCAGCCCAAGAGGGCCAGGGGGCACGTCTGGGGCCAACGTCCTGACTTTC. Full variable domain (rest looked up from reference TRBV11-2 and TRBJ2-6): EAGVAQSPRYKIIEKRQSVAFWCNPISGHATLYWYQQILGQGPKLLIQFQNNGVVDDSQLPKDRFSAERLKGVDSTLKIQPAKLEDSAVYLCASSPRGPGGTSGANVLTFGAGSRLTVL.